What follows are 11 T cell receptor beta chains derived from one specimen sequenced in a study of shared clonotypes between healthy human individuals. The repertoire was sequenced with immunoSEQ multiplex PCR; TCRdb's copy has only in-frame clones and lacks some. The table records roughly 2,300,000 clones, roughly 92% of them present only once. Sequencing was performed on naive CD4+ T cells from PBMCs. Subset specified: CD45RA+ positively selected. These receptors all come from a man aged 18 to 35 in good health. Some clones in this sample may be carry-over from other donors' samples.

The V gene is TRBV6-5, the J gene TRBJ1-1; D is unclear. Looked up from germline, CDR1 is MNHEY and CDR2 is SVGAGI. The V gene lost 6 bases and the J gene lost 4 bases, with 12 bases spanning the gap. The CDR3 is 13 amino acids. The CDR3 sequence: CASSRGGSTEAFF. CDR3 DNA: TGTGCCAGCAGCCGCGGAGGAAGCACTGAAGCTTTCTTT.

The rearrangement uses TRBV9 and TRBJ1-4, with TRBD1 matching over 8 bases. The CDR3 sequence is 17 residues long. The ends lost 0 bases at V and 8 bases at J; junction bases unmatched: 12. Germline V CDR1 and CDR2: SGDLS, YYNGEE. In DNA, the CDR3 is TGTGCCAGCAGCGTAGGGGCAGGGGGCGGTTTCAGGGAAAAACTGTTTTTT. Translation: CASSVGAGGGFREKLFF.

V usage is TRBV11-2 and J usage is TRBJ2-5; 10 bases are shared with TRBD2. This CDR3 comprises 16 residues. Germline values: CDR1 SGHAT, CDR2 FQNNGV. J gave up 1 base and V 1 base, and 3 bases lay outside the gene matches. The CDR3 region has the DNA TGTGCCAGCAGCTTAGGTGCTAGCGGGGGCCAAGAGACCCAGTACTTC. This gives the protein CASSLGASGGQETQYF.

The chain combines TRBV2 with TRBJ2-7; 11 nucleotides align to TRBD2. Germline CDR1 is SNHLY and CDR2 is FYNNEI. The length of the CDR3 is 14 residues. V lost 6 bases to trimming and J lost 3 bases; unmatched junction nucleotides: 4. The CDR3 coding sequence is TGTGCCAGCAGCACTAGCGGGAGAGGCTACGAGCAGTACTTC. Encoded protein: CASSTSGRGYEQYF. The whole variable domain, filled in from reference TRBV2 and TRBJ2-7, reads EPEVTQTPSHQVTQMGQEVILRCVPISNHLYFYWYRQILGQKVEFLVSFYNNEISEKSEIFDDQFSVERPDGSNFTLKIRSTKLEDSAMYFCASSTSGRGYEQYFGPGTRLTVT.

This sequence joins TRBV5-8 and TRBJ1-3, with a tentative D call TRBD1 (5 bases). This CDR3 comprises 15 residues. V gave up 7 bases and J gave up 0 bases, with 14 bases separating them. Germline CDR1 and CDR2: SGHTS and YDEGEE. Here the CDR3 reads CASARGAYSGNTIYF. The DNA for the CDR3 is TGTGCCAGCGCCCGGGGCGCCTACTCTGGAAACACCATATATTTT.

Written as DNA, the CDR3 is TGTGCCAGCAGCTTAGAGGAAATTTCCTACGAGCAGTACTTC. The encoded protein is CASSLEEISYEQYF. The chain uses TRBV7-6 and TRBJ2-7; D uncertain. This CDR3 has 14 amino acids. CDR1 is SGHVS and CDR2 is FNYEAQ in the germline V gene. Between the trimmed V and J ends, which lost 1 base and 1 base, there was a span of 8 bases. Looking up the rest from reference TRBV7-6 and TRBJ2-7 gives the full variable domain: GAGVSQSPRYKVTKRGQDVALRCDPISGHVSLYWYRQALGQGPEFLTYFNYEAQQDKSGLPNDRFSAERPEGSISTLTIQRTEQRDSAMYRCASSLEEISYEQYFGPGTRLTVT.

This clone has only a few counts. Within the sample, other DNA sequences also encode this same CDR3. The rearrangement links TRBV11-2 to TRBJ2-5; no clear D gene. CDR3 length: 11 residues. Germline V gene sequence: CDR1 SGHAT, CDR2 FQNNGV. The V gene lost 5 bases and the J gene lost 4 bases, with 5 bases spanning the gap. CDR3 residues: CASSLGETQYF. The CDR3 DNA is TGTGCCAGCAGCCTCGGAGAGACCCAGTACTTC.

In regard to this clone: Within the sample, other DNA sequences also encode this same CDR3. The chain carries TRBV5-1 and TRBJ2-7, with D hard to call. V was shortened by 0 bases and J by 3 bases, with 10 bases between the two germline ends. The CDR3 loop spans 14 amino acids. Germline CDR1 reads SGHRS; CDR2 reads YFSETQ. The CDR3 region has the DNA TGCGCCAGCAGCTTGGCGCCCCGTAGCTACGAGCAGTACTTC. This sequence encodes CASSLAPRSYEQYF.

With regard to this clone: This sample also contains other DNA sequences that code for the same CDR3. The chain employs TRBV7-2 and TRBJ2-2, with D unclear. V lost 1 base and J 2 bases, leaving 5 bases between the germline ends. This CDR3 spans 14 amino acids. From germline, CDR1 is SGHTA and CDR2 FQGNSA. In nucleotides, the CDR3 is TGTGCCAGCAGCTTAGTGGGCAACACCGGGGAGCTGTTTTTT. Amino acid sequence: CASSLVGNTGELFF.

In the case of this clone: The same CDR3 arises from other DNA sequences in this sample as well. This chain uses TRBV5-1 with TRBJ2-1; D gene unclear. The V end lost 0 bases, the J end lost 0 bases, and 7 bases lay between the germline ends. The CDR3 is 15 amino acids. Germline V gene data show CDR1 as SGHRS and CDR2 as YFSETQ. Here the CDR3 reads CASSLAANSYNEQFF. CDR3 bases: TGCGCCAGCAGCTTGGCGGCTAACTCCTACAATGAGCAGTTCTTC.

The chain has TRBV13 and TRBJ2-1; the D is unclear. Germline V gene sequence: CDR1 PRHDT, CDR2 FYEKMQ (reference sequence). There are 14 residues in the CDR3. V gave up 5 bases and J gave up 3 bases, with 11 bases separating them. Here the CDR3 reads CASSHRRDYNEQFF. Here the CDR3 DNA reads TGTGCCAGCAGCCATAGAAGGGACTACAATGAGCAGTTCTTC.